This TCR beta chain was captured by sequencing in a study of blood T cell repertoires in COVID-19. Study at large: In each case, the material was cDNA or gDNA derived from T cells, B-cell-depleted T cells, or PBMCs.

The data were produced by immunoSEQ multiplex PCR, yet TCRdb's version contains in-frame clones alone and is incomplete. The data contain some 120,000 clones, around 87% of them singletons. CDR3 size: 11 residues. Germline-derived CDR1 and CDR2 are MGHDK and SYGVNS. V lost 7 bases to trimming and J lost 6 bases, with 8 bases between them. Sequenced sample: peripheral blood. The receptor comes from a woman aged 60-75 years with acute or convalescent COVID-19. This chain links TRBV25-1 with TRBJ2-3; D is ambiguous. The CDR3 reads CASTRWDTQYF. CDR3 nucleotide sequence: TGTGCCAGCACACGGTGGGATACGCAGTATTTT.